This TCR beta chain was sequenced in a study of shared clonotypes between healthy human individuals. Only in-frame clones appear in the TCRdb table, and some are missing; sequencing was by immunoSEQ multiplex PCR. The table records roughly 1,500,000 clones, approximately 98.5% of them present only once. Each of the donors was a healthy adult who was HIV-negative and had not had a recent acute infection or vaccination. Germline lookup yields CDR1 SGHTA and CDR2 FQGTGA. The CDR3 length is 22 residues. V was pared by 2 bases and J by 6 bases, with 25 bases of the junction left unmatched. The chain joins TRBV7-3 to TRBJ2-2; 9 bases fit TRBD1. This TCR was recovered from a man in his thirties or forties in good health. The specimen sequenced was naive CD4+ T cells sorted from blood. Subset denoted: CD45RA+ positively selected. In nucleotides, the CDR3 is TGTGCCAGCAGCTTAGCCGGACGCCCGGGACAGGGAAGGGAATCCAGGGCCGGGGAGCTGTTTTTT. This translates into CASSLAGRPGQGRESRAGELFF. Supplemented by reference TRBV7-3 and TRBJ2-2, the full variable domain reads GAGVSQTPSNKVTEKGKYVELRCDPISGHTALYWYRQSLGQGPEFLIYFQGTGAADDSGLPNDRFFAVRPEGSVSTLKIQRTERGDSAVYLCASSLAGRPGQGRESRAGELFFGEGSRLTVL.